This T cell receptor (beta chain) was identified during a study of T cells in Graves' hyperthyroidism and ophthalmopathy. Overall study results and limits: Model predictions of ophthalmopathy came a median around 6.5 months before onset. Most thyroid-expanded clonotypes above 0.001 were also found in blood.

Uncontrolled infection, other autoimmune disease, pregnancy or lactation barred patients from enrollment. Each diagnosis drew on symptoms, thyroxine, TRAb, thyroid ultrasound and orbital computed tomography findings. In the case of this clonotype: What it binds is unknown.

The source material, RNA transcripts, was used to amplify TCR beta CDR3 regions. The HTBI set primed first-round TCR CDR3 RT-PCR. TCRdb fed the multiplex PCR reads into MiXCR, producing one record per CDR3 protein. The table includes 650,000 to 800,000 distinct CDR3 sequences, nearly 45% detected once. The length of the CDR3 is 15 residues. Trimming left V 4 bases short and J 7 bases short, with 19 bases between. Germline CDR1 and CDR2: KGHDR and SFDVKD. This clonotype originated in an adult man with Graves' disease, either hyperthyroidism or ophthalmopathy (not recorded which). The sequenced sample was peripheral blood or thyroid tissue (not recorded which). The chain couples TRBV24-1 to TRBJ2-7; no clear D gene. The CDR3 bases are TGTGCCACCAGTGACGGGTGGAGCTCCTACAATGAGCAGTACTTC. This gives the protein CATSDGWSSYNEQYF.